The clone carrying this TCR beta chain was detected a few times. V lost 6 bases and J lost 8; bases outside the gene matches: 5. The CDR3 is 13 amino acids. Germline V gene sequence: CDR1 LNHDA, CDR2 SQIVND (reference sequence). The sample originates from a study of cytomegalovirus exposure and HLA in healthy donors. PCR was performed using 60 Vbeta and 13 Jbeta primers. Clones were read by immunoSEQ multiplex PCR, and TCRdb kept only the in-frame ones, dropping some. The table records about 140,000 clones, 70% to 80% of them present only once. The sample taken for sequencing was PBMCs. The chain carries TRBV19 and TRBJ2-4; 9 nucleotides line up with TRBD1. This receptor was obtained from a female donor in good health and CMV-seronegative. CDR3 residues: CASRMTGGDIQYF. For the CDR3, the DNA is TGTGCCAGTAGAATGACAGGGGGGGACATTCAGTACTTC.